These T cell receptor beta chains were read from a single sample in a study of blood T cell repertoires in COVID-19. Data came from immunoSEQ multiplex PCR; TCRdb stores just in-frame clones and leaves some out. The sample has hundreds of thousands of clones, around 90% seen once; the top ten hold 0.75% to 1%. The sample was PBMCs or T cells enriched from blood (not recorded which). Every receptor here comes from a woman in her thirties who had recovered from COVID-19. CDR3s include the opening cysteine and the closing phenylalanine or tryptophan. A D gene is named only where the DNA matches it firmly. Rows may omit the clone size; those that give it use once, few, many or a size class.

abundance	d_gene	j_gene	v_gene	CDR3nt	CDR3aa
.	.	TRBJ2-1	TRBV3-1/TRBV3-2	TGTGCCAGCAGCCCACAGACTAGCAATGAGCAGTTCTTC	CASSPQTSNEQFF
.	TRBD1	TRBJ2-5	TRBV15	TGTGCCACCAGCAGAGATTGGACAGGGGGCGGCCAAGAGACCCAGTACTTC	CATSRDWTGGGQETQYF
.	TRBD2	TRBJ2-3	TRBV27	TGTGCCAGCAGTCCAAGAGGGACTAGCATCCTCACTTTCACAGATACGCAGTATTTT	CASSPRGTSILTFTDTQYF
.	TRBD1	TRBJ2-1	TRBV4-1	TGCGCCAGCAGCACCTCGGACAGGGGCCACAATGAGCAGTTCTTC	CASSTSDRGHNEQFF
.	TRBD2	TRBJ2-7	TRBV5-1	TGCGCCAGCAGCTTGTGGGCCCCGACTAGCTCAACCTCCTACGAGCAGTACTTC	CASSLWAPTSSTSYEQYF
.	TRBD2	TRBJ2-7	TRBV28	TGTGCCAGCAGGCCATCTGGAGGGCTAGCGGTTTACGAGCAGTACTTC	CASRPSGGLAVYEQYF
.	TRBD2	TRBJ2-7	TRBV5-6	TGTGCCAGCAGCTTGAGCGGGGGTTATGAGGCGTACGAGCAGTACTTC	CASSLSGGYEAYEQYF
.	.	TRBJ2-4	TRBV6-5	TGTGCCAGCAGAGAGATAGCGTCTAACATTCAGTACTTC	CASREIASNIQYF
.	TRBD2	TRBJ2-3	TRBV27	TGTGCCAGCAGCCTGACAGGGGGACTAGCGGGTTACACAGATACGCAGTATTTT	CASSLTGGLAGYTDTQYF
.	TRBD2	TRBJ2-3	TRBV9	TGTGCCAGCAGCGTACCCGCGCTAGCGGAGACAGATACGCAGTATTTT	CASSVPALAETDTQYF
.	TRBD1	TRBJ1-2	TRBV18	TGTGCCAGCTCACCACAACCGGTGGGACAGGGGATCTATGGCTACACCTTC	CASSPQPVGQGIYGYTF
.	.	TRBJ1-1	TRBV2	TGTGCCAGCGCGCGGAACACTGAAGCTTTCTTT	CASARNTEAFF
.	.	TRBJ1-5	TRBV15	TGTGCCACCAGCAACCGGGACTTGCGGCAGCCCCAGCATTTT	CATSNRDLRQPQHF
.	TRBD2	TRBJ2-1	TRBV7-6	TGTGCCAGCAGCTTCCTTAGCGGGGAATTCAACAATGAGCAGTTCTTC	CASSFLSGEFNNEQFF
.	.	TRBJ2-5	TRBV5-1	TGCGCCAGCAGCTTGGATGGCAGGGGGGAAGAGACCCAGTACTTC	CASSLDGRGEETQYF
.	TRBD1	TRBJ1-1	TRBV27	TGTGCCAGCAGGCCCGGACAGGGTTCCACTGAAGCTTTCTTT	CASRPGQGSTEAFF
.	TRBD1	TRBJ1-2	TRBV6-1	TGTGCCAGCAGTGAGAGACAGGGTCGGTATGGCTACACCTTC	CASSERQGRYGYTF
.	.	TRBJ1-1	TRBV28	TGTGCCAGCAGTCGGGGGGGGCTGAACACTGAAGCTTTCTTT	CASSRGGLNTEAFF
.	.	TRBJ1-2	TRBV28	TGTGCCAGCACTCCAGGACTAGCCTATGGCTACACCTTC	CASTPGLAYGYTF
once	TRBD2	TRBJ2-2	TRBV9	TGTGCCAGCAGCGTAGGGGGACTAACCCCCGGGGAGCTGTTTTTT	CASSVGGLTPGELFF
.	TRBD1	TRBJ1-5	TRBV6-2/TRBV6-3	TGTGCCAGCAGTTCCCTCGGGACAGGTGTATCAAGGGGTCAGCCCCAGCATTTT	CASSSLGTGVSRGQPQHF
.	.	TRBJ2-5	TRBV27	TGTGCCAGCAGTTTTGGAGGGTATCGCCAAGAGACCCAGTACTTC	CASSFGGYRQETQYF
.	TRBD1	TRBJ1-2	TRBV7-3	TGTGCCAGCAGCTCCCGGGACAGGGTCTTCGGCTACACCTTC	CASSSRDRVFGYTF
.	.	TRBJ2-1	TRBV28	TGTGCCAGCAGTCCTTGGAGGGCTAACAATGAGCAGTTCTTC	CASSPWRANNEQFF
.	.	TRBJ2-6	TRBV27	TGTGCCAGCAGTTCACTCGCCCGCCGCAACGTCCTGACTTTC	CASSSLARRNVLTF
.	.	TRBJ2-1	TRBV3-1/TRBV3-2	TGTGCCAGCAGCCAAGAGGGTAGAGGGATCAATGAGCAGTTCTTC	CASSQEGRGINEQFF
.	.	TRBJ1-6	TRBV6-2/TRBV6-3	TGTGCCAGCAGCTTGGACAGCAATAATTCACCCCTCCACTTT	CASSLDSNNSPLHF
.	TRBD2	TRBJ2-3	TRBV6-2/TRBV6-3	TGTGCCAGCAGTTTCGGACTAGCGGGGGGCACGCAGTATTTT	CASSFGLAGGTQYF
once	TRBD1	TRBJ1-6	TRBV19	TGTGCCAGTAGTCTAATGGGTCTTAGGGGGCGACGAAATAATTCACCCCTCCACTTT	CASSLMGLRGRRNNSPLHF
once	TRBD1	TRBJ1-2	TRBV19	TGTGCCAGTAGCCCGGCAGGGGGAGGCTATGGCTACACCTTC	CASSPAGGGYGYTF
.	TRBD2	TRBJ2-1	TRBV27	TGTGCCAGCAGTTTAACTAGCGGAAGCTCCTACAATGAGCAGTTCTTC	CASSLTSGSSYNEQFF
.	.	TRBJ2-5	TRBV2	TGTGCCAGCAGATCCAATCGGGGACAAGAGACCCAGTACTTC	CASRSNRGQETQYF
.	TRBD2	TRBJ2-5	TRBV13	TGTGCCAGCAGCTTGTATCCGGGAGGGACCCAGTACTTC	CASSLYPGGTQYF
.	.	TRBJ2-3	TRBV4-1	TGCGCCAGCAGCCAAGATCAGCGGAGCACAGATACGCAGTATTTT	CASSQDQRSTDTQYF
.	.	TRBJ1-2	TRBV5-5	TGTGCCAGCAGCTTATGGACAGAGGTGAACTATGGCTACACCTTC	CASSLWTEVNYGYTF
few	.	TRBJ1-6	TRBV11-2	TGTGCCAGCAGCCCTAGGGGTAGCACCTATAATTCACCCCTCCACTTT	CASSPRGSTYNSPLHF
.	.	TRBJ1-1	TRBV5-6	TGTGCCAGCAGCTTAACAGGGATGAACACTGAAGCTTTCTTT	CASSLTGMNTEAFF